Below, 28 T cell receptor beta chains from the same sample are listed, as sequenced in a study of Ad26.COV2.S vaccination and SARS-CoV-2 variants. Repertoires were generated with immunoSEQ multiplex PCR, while TCRdb's copy carries only in-frame clones and drops some. The sample carries about 400,000 clones, 89% recorded once. Treatment described: about 20 received Ad26.COV2.S at low or high dose, single or two shots; about 5 received placebo; per-sample allocation not given. The study sampled participants on day 63 after the first vaccine or placebo injection. The starting material was peripheral blood, obtained in a trial of Ad26.COV2.S vaccine versus placebo. The receptors here all came from a person aged 18-65 years who received the Ad26.COV2.S COVID-19 vaccine or a placebo.

The rearrangement links TRBV11-2 to TRBJ2-1; 9 bases map to TRBD2. The CDR3 covers 16 residues. With V trimmed by 0 bases and J by 2 bases, 2 bases remained unmatched. From germline, CDR1 is SGHAT and CDR2 FQNNGV. The CDR3 loop reads CASSLDRGRAYNEQFF. DNA of the CDR3: TGTGCCAGCAGCTTAGATCGCGGGAGGGCCTACAATGAGCAGTTCTTC.

The rearrangement uses TRBV11-2 and TRBJ1-1, with D perhaps matching TRBD1 (5 bases). V lost 0 bases and J lost 4, with 21 bases in between. CDR1 is SGHAT, CDR2 FQNNGV, per germline. This CDR3 has 18 amino acids. In DNA, the CDR3 is TGTGCCAGCAGCTTAGATCATTGGGGCGCTGGCCCCTTCACTGAAGCTTTCTTT. This codes for CASSLDHWGAGPFTEAFF.

V and J are TRBV7-6 and TRBJ2-1; D call uncertain. CDR3 length: 16 residues. The V gene lost 0 bases and the J gene lost 6 bases, with 15 bases spanning the gap. From germline, CDR1 is SGHVS and CDR2 FNYEAQ. Here the CDR3 DNA reads TGTGCCAGCAGCTTAGCATCCCAAGCAAGTTCCAATGAGCAGTTCTTC. This sequence encodes CASSLASQASSNEQFF. Drawing the rest from reference TRBV7-6 and TRBJ2-1, the complete variable domain is GAGVSQSPRYKVTKRGQDVALRCDPISGHVSLYWYRQALGQGPEFLTYFNYEAQQDKSGLPNDRFSAERPEGSISTLTIQRTEQRDSAMYRCASSLASQASSNEQFFGPGTRLTVL.

The V and J genes are TRBV24-1 and TRBJ1-1, with 10 positions matching TRBD1. This CDR3 contains 15 residues. V dropped 7 bases and J dropped 4; count of bases not matched to a gene: 8. Per germline, CDR1 KGHDR and CDR2 SFDVKD. The CDR3 DNA is TGTGCCACCAGAAATTCCGGACAGGGGGGCACTGAAGCTTTCTTT. Its translation: CATRNSGQGGTEAFF.

The chain links TRBV5-4 to TRBJ1-6; no reliable D call. V gave up 2 bases and J gave up 7 bases, with 16 bases separating them. The germline gives CDR1 SGHNT, CDR2 YYREEE (reference sequence). This CDR3 is built from 16 residues. This CDR3 is CASSFGWERNNSPLHF. As DNA, the CDR3 is TGTGCCAGCAGCTTTGGGTGGGAACGGAACAATTCACCCCTCCACTTT.

The V gene is TRBV5-6, the J gene TRBJ2-1; possible D gene TRBD2, 5 bases. This CDR3 is 13 amino acids long. With 0 bases removed from V and 9 bases from J, the gap between germline ends came to 10 bases. Germline CDR1 is SGHDT and CDR2 is YYEEEE. CDR3 nucleotide sequence: TGTGCCAGCAGCTTGGCCTACGCGGGTGAGCAGTTCTTC. Residues: CASSLAYAGEQFF.

This clone was detected once. The genes are TRBV5-1 and TRBJ1-1, with TRBD1 as a possible D gene (5 bases). Looked up from germline, CDR1 is SGHRS and CDR2 is YFSETQ. The CDR3 covers 15 residues. V gave up 0 bases and J gave up 3 bases, with 12 bases separating them. DNA of the CDR3: TGCGCCAGCAGCTTGGTACGGGGCGTTGACACTGAAGCTTTCTTT. Translating gives CASSLVRGVDTEAFF.

This chain joins TRBV30 and TRBJ1-4, with 11 bases identical to TRBD1. The trim removed 0 bases at V and 13 bases at J, leaving 10 bases unmatched. The CDR3 has 15 amino acids. Germline CDR1 GTSNPN, CDR2 SVGIG (reference sequence). This CDR3 reads CAWSVGTGGAPRLFF. DNA of the CDR3: TGTGCCTGGAGTGTTGGGACAGGGGGGGCCCCAAGACTGTTTTTT.

This clone was seen just once. The chain recombines TRBV7-9 with TRBJ1-1; 8 nucleotides agree with TRBD1. The germline CDR1 and CDR2 sequences are SEHNR and FQNEAQ (reference sequence). The CDR3 totals 13 residues. V dropped 5 bases and J dropped 6; count of bases not matched to a gene: 5. The CDR3 loop reads CASSPQGAAEAFF. The CDR3 DNA is TGTGCCAGCAGCCCCCAGGGGGCGGCTGAAGCTTTCTTT. The variable domain in full, completed from reference TRBV7-9 and TRBJ1-1, reads DTGVSQNPRHKITKRGQNVTFRCDPISEHNRLYWYRQTLGQGPEFLTYFQNEAQLEKSRLLSDRFSAERPKGSFSTLEIQRTEQGDSAMYLCASSPQGAAEAFFGQGTRLTVV.

The chain is built from TRBV14 and TRBJ1-2; TRBD1 agrees at 8 bases. Germline V CDR1 and CDR2: SGHDN, FVKESK. CDR3 length: 13 amino acids. Trimming at V came to 5 bases and at J to 7 bases, leaving 6 bases not matched to a gene. Here the CDR3 DNA reads TGTGCCAGCAGCTCGGGACAGGTCTTTGGCTACACCTTC. Protein product: CASSSGQVFGYTF.

The gene calls are TRBV18 and TRBJ2-5; 10 bases agree with TRBD1. The V gene end was trimmed by 4 bases and the J gene end by 5 bases; junction bases not matched to a gene: 7. From germline, CDR1 is KGHSH and CDR2 LQKENI. This CDR3 contains 15 residues. The CDR3 region has the DNA TGTGCCAGCTCACACCGGGACAGGGGTACGGAGACCCAGTACTTC. Translated: CASSHRDRGTETQYF.

J is TRBJ2-5 and V is TRBV29-1, with D uncertain. Trimming removed 3 bases at V and 2 bases at J, with 7 bases between. Germline CDR1 is SQVTM and CDR2 is ANQGSEA. The length of the CDR3 is 12 residues. The DNA for the CDR3 is TGCAGCGTTGAGAGGAGACAAGAGACCCAGTACTTC. Amino acids: CSVERRQETQYF.

Here the CDR3 DNA reads TGTGCCAGCAGCTTAGGACTAGCGGGACGCTACAATGAGCAGTTCTTC. As protein: CASSLGLAGRYNEQFF. The J gene is TRBJ2-1, the V gene TRBV7-3; 12 bases are shared with TRBD2. The V gene's germline CDR1 is SGHTA and CDR2 FQGTGA. V shed 2 bases, J shed 3 bases, and the junction held 2 bases outside the gene matches. The CDR3 covers 16 residues.

This chain connects TRBV18 to TRBJ2-5; the match to TRBD1 covers 8 bases. The CDR3 extends over 15 amino acids. Germline trimming cut 2 bases from V and 4 bases from J; bases unmatched to any gene: 6. The V gene's germline CDR1 is KGHSH and CDR2 LQKENI. The CDR3 DNA sequence: TGTGCCAGCTCACCAGAATCAGGGGGCGCAGAGACCCAGTACTTC. Translating it yields CASSPESGGAETQYF. Drawing the rest from reference TRBV18 and TRBJ2-5, the complete variable domain is NAGVMQNPRHLVRRRGQEARLRCSPMKGHSHVYWYRQLPEEGLKFMVYLQKENIIDESGMPKERFSAEFPKEGPSILRIQQVVRGDSAAYFCASSPESGGAETQYFGPGTRLLVL.

In regard to this clone: Compared with germline, one end of the junction differs, possibly owing to a read error. The V call is TRBV5-1, the J call TRBJ1-1; D gene unclear. The CDR3 runs 14 residues. Germline loops: CDR1 SGHRS, CDR2 YFSETQ. CDR3 sequence reads: CASSLAPGNAEAFF. The CDR3 DNA sequence: TGCGCCAGCAGCTTGGCCCCGGGGAACGCTGAAGCTTTCTTT.

The chain carries TRBV14 and TRBJ2-5; D may correspond to TRBD1 or TRBD2 (6 bases each). V shed 4 bases and J shed 3 bases, with 18 bases lying between them. Germline V lookup: CDR1 SGHDN, CDR2 FVKESK. The CDR3 length is 16 residues. CDR3 DNA: TGTGCCAGCAGCCCACTTCTAGGGGGGAGCGAAGAGACCCAGTACTTC. Its translation: CASSPLLGGSEETQYF.

The V call is TRBV15, the J call TRBJ2-5; a weak D match, TRBD1 (6 bases). In germline, CDR1 is LNHNV, CDR2 YYDKDF (reference sequence). There are 13 residues in the CDR3. The V end lost 2 bases, the J end lost 5 bases, and 9 bases lay between the germline ends. The CDR3 is CATSRQGTETQYF. The CDR3 DNA is TGTGCCACCAGCAGACAGGGGACGGAGACCCAGTACTTC. Filled out from reference TRBV15 and TRBJ2-5, the complete variable domain reads DAMVIQNPRYQVTQFGKPVTLSCSQTLNHNVMYWYQQKSSQAPKLLFHYYDKDFNNEADTPDNFQSRRPNTSFCFLDIRSPGLGDTAMYLCATSRQGTETQYFGPGTRLLVL.

The chain joins TRBV30 to TRBJ1-1; D gene ambiguous. Per germline, CDR1 GTSNPN and CDR2 SVGIG (reference sequence). The ends were cut back, 0 bases at V and 1 base at J, with 6 bases in the middle. The CDR3 spans 13 residues. DNA of the CDR3: TGTGCCTGGAGTGTTGGCCCGAACACTGAAGCTTTCTTT. The encoded protein is CAWSVGPNTEAFF. The entire variable domain, with the rest obtained from reference TRBV30 and TRBJ1-1, is as follows: SQTIHQWPATLVQPVGSPLSLECTVEGTSNPNLYWYRQAAGRGLQLLFYSVGIGQISSEVPQNLSASRPQDRQFILSSKKLLLSDSGFYLCAWSVGPNTEAFFGQGTRLTVV.

This clone came up once. The chain carries TRBV18 and TRBJ1-4, with D uncertain. CDR1 KGHSH and CDR2 LQKENI come from the germline V gene. Trimming pared 2 bases from V and 0 bases from J, leaving 7 bases between. The CDR3 sequence is 15 residues long. DNA of the CDR3: TGTGCCAGCTCACCAGGAGCCTCAACTAATGAAAAACTGTTTTTT. Its protein product is CASSPGASTNEKLFF.

The rearrangement joins TRBV7-2 to TRBJ2-7; 13 positions match TRBD2. V dropped 4 bases and J dropped 9; count of bases not matched to a gene: 9. In germline, CDR1 is SGHTA, CDR2 FQGNSA. CDR3 length: 15 residues. This CDR3 is CASSSRLAGGSVQYF. In DNA form, the CDR3 reads TGTGCCAGCAGCTCACGACTAGCGGGAGGTAGCGTGCAGTACTTC.

This chain uses TRBV19 with TRBJ2-1; perhaps TRBD2 as D (6 bases). V gave up 7 bases and J gave up 4 bases, with 14 bases separating them. Germline CDR1 LNHDA, CDR2 SQIVND (reference sequence). The CDR3 is 14 amino acids. For the CDR3, the DNA is TGTGCCAGTACTGATGGAGGGCCGTACAATGAGCAGTTCTTC. Protein product: CASTDGGPYNEQFF.

V and J are TRBV5-6 and TRBJ1-1, with a tentative D call TRBD1 (5 bases). This CDR3 is 14 amino acids long. Deletions cut 4 bases from V and 1 base from J, with 11 bases between. The germline V gene has CDR1 SGHDT and CDR2 YYEEEE. CDR3 loop: CASSHDSWNTEAFF. CDR3 DNA: TGTGCCAGCAGCCACGACAGCTGGAACACTGAAGCTTTCTTT. The variable domain in full, completed from reference TRBV5-6 and TRBJ1-1, reads DAGVTQSPTHLIKTRGQQVTLRCSPKSGHDTVSWYQQALGQGPQFIFQYYEEEERQRGNFPDRFSGHQFPNYSSELNVNALLLGDSALYLCASSHDSWNTEAFFGQGTRLTVV.

This chain connects TRBV19 to TRBJ1-1; D gene uncertain. Trimming left V 1 base short and J 1 base short, with 10 bases between. Germline assignment: CDR1 LNHDA and CDR2 SQIVND (reference sequence). The CDR3 loop spans 15 amino acids. The CDR3 sequence is CASSIVGAGNTEAFF. DNA of the CDR3: TGTGCCAGTAGTATAGTCGGAGCCGGGAACACTGAAGCTTTCTTT.

The chain is built from TRBV7-9 and TRBJ2-6; D is ambiguous. The CDR3 is 17 residues long. V dropped 1 base and J dropped 0 bases, with 10 bases sitting between them. CDR1 and CDR2 from the germline V gene are SEHNR and FQNEAQ (reference sequence). The CDR3 DNA is TGTGCCAGCAGCTTAGGTCTGAGAACCTCTGGGGCCAACGTCCTGACTTTC. Protein: CASSLGLRTSGANVLTF.

The chain carries TRBV10-3 and TRBJ1-5; a possible D gene is TRBD1 (6 bases). The V gene lost 6 bases and the J gene lost 0 bases, with 12 bases spanning the gap. The germline V gene encodes CDR1 ENHRY and CDR2 SYGVKD. The CDR3 extends over 15 amino acids. The CDR3 loop is CAISKGHFSNQPQHF. The CDR3 bases are TGTGCCATCAGCAAGGGACATTTTAGCAATCAGCCCCAGCATTTT.

The V call is TRBV24-1, the J call TRBJ2-1, with 15 bases identical to TRBD2. Germline CDR1 and CDR2: KGHDR and SFDVKD. J lost 10 bases, V lost 5 bases, and 11 bases had no gene match. There are 17 residues in the CDR3. For the CDR3, the DNA is TGTGCCACCAGTGTCGCAAACCAAGGACTAGCGGGAGGGGAGCAGTTCTTC. Translated: CATSVANQGLAGGEQFF.

This clone was seen more than once but under ten times. The J gene is TRBJ2-1, the V gene TRBV5-1, with D possibly matching TRBD1 (5 bases). V was clipped by 0 bases and J by 5 bases, with 9 bases between them. The length of the CDR3 is 14 residues. The V gene's germline CDR1 is SGHRS and CDR2 YFSETQ. The chain's CDR3 is CASSLVGRNNEQFF. The CDR3 DNA is TGCGCCAGCAGCTTGGTGGGGCGAAACAATGAGCAGTTCTTC.

The chain joins TRBV11-2 to TRBJ1-2; D unresolved. Germline V gene sequence: CDR1 SGHAT, CDR2 FQNNGV. V was pared by 5 bases and J by 7 bases, with 14 bases between. The CDR3 length is 13 residues. CDR3 sequence (DNA): TGTGCCAGCAGCCCAATCAGGACGCCTGGCTACACCTTC. It is translated as CASSPIRTPGYTF.